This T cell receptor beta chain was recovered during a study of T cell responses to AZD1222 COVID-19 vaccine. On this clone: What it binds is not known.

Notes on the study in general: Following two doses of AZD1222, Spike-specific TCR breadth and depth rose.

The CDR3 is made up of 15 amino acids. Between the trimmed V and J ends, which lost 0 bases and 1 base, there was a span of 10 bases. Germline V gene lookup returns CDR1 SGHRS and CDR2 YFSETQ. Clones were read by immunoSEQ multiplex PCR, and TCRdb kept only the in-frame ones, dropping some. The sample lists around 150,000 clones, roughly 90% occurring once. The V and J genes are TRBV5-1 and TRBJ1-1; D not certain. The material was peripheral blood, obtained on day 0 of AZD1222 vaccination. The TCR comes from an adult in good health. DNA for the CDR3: TGCGCCAGCAGCTTGGTTGGAGGAGGGAACACTGAAGCTTTCTTT. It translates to CASSLVGGGNTEAFF.